The clone carrying this T cell receptor beta chain has at least ten counts. Its antigen is not known. The data are from a study of T cell repertoires in cytomegalovirus infection. Each CDR3 protein gets one entry after TCRdb re-called the reads with MiXCR. The data show around 310,000 distinct CDR3 sequences, with 25% to 35% seen just once and 15% to 20% held by the top ten. In germline, CDR1 is SGHNT, CDR2 YENEEA. The V gene end was trimmed by 1 base and the J gene end by 8 bases; junction bases not matched to a gene: 1. This CDR3 spans 14 amino acids. This specimen was cultured PBMCs, taken from culture after CMV antigen stimulation. The chain combines TRBV11-3 with TRBJ2-1, with 11 bases aligning to TRBD1. This receptor was taken from a human donor in good health (CMV status not recorded). Some clones in this sample may be carry-over from other donors' samples. The CDR3 reads CASSLGDRGDEQFF. The DNA of the CDR3 is TGTGCCAGCAGCTTAGGGGACAGGGGGGATGAGCAGTTCTTC.